This T cell receptor beta chain is from a study of CD8 T cells in ankylosing spondylitis. Each CDR3 protein gets one entry after TCRdb re-called the 5' RACE reads with MiXCR. The sample lists fewer than 400,000 distinct CDR3 sequences, approximately 20% seen once, with about a sixth in the top ten. Study-wide results and caveats: A motif of eight highly homologous TCR beta variants was seen as apparently characteristic of ankylosing spondylitis blood.

About this clonotype itself: The antigen remains unidentified.

CDR3 length equals 14 residues. V shed 5 bases and J shed 5 bases, with 15 bases lying between them. Germline-derived CDR1 and CDR2 are MDHEN and SYDVKM. This clonotype was obtained from a male donor with ankylosing spondylitis. The chain has TRBV28 and TRBJ1-1; no definite D call. What was sequenced was blood, either unsorted or a sorted T cell fraction (not recorded which). The CDR3 spells CASSPFSGRTEAFF. The CDR3 coding sequence is TGTGCCAGCAGTCCCTTCTCGGGAAGAACTGAAGCTTTCTTT.